The following is a T cell receptor (beta chain) sequence with its context. Its target is not known. TCRdb fed the 5' RACE reads into MiXCR, producing one record per CDR3 protein. This sample has 340,000 or so distinct CDR3 sequences; roughly 13% occur once, and the top ten carry around a fifth. The sample is drawn from a study of T-cell memory formation after mild COVID-19. This CDR3 spans 14 amino acids. Trimming cost V 7 bases and J 4 bases, with 16 bases left between them. Germline CDR1 and CDR2: SQVTM and ANQGSEA. Broader study findings: Clones that shrank (day 15 to 85) were balanced CD4/CD8, whereas later expanders leaned CD4+. Cross-reactive memory appears to have joined, as suggested by some responding clones showing up in pre-infection memory.

The source is a young man who had mild COVID-19 (a few samples of this study predate the infection). Cell type and time point are not known. What was sequenced was PBMCs or a T cell subset sorted from them (not recorded which). The chain combines TRBV29-1 with TRBJ2-2, with D perhaps assigned TRBD1 or TRBD2 (5 bases each). The CDR3 DNA follows: TGCAGCGCAACTACAGAGAGGGGCACCGGGGAGCTGTTTTTT. Residues: CSATTERGTGELFF.